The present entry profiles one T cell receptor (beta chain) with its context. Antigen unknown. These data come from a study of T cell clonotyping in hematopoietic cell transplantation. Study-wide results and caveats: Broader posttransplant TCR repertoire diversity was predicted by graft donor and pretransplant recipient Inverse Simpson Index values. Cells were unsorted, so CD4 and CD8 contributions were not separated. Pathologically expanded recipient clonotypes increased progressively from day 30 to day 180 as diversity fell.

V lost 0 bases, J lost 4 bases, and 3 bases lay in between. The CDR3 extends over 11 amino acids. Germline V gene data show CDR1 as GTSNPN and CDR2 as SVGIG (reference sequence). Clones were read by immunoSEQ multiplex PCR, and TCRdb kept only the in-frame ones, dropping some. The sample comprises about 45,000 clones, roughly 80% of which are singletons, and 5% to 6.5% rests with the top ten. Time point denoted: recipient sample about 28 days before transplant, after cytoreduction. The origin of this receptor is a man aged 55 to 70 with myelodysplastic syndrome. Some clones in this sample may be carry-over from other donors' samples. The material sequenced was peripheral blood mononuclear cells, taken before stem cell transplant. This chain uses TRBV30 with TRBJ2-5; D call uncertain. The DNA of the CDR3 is TGTGCCTGGAGTGTCCTAGAGACCCAGTACTTC. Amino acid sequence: CAWSVLETQYF.